This T cell receptor (beta chain) was recovered during a study of T cell repertoires in cytomegalovirus infection. TCRdb analysed the reads with MiXCR anew, one entry per CDR3 protein. The repertoire consists of 85,000 to 120,000 distinct CDR3 sequences, with more than 15% occurring once and the leading ten covering around 8.5%. Study-wide points: There were carriers of CMV plus the relevant HLA, and cumulative public TCR beta family frequency identified them.

Note on this clonotype: The antigen is unknown.

Deletions cut 7 bases from V and 5 bases from J, with 15 bases between. This CDR3 has 14 residues. Sequenced sample: PBMCs. This TCR came from a human donor in good health (CMV status not recorded). Some clones in this sample may be carry-over from other donors' samples. This chain joins TRBV12-3 or TRBV12-4 and TRBJ2-1; D possibly uses TRBD1 or TRBD2 (5 bases each). The CDR3 nucleotides read TGTGCCAGCATCCGGGACCTCAGGCACAATGAGCAGTTCTTC. This translates into CASIRDLRHNEQFF.